This T cell receptor beta chain stems from a study of blood T cell repertoires in COVID-19. The wider study: From the United States, Italy and Spain came samples of acute and convalescent COVID-19. T cells, B-cell-depleted T cells, or PBMCs supplied cDNA or gDNA.

The CDR3 length is 16 residues. The ends were cut back, 3 bases at V and 0 bases at J, with 12 bases in the middle. Per the germline V gene, CDR1 is LGHDT and CDR2 is YNNKEL (reference sequence). Profiling relied on immunoSEQ multiplex PCR, and the TCRdb table lists in-frame clones only, not all of them. The sample carries approximately 330,000 clones, around 89% recorded once. This TCR was sampled from a woman between 50 and 59 years old with active or convalescent COVID-19. J is TRBJ1-3 and V is TRBV3-1 (or the pseudogene TRBV3-2), with D uncertain. The specimen sequenced was peripheral blood. The CDR3 region has the DNA TGTGCCAGCAGCCATGCGCCTATAATCTCTGGAAACACCATATATTTT. Translated: CASSHAPIISGNTIYF.